This T cell receptor beta chain was sequenced during a study of human T cells and chemical hapten exposure. The CDR3 consists of 14 residues. V dropped 4 bases and J dropped 2 bases, with 10 bases sitting between them. Time point described: healthy volunteer bleed at 2 weeks. Unseparated into fractions, whole blood served as the source from which total RNA was extracted. A single record per CDR3 protein comes from TCRdb applying MiXCR to the RACE reads. Of around 130,000 distinct CDR3 sequences detected, approximately 9.1% appear once; the ten largest clones hold approximately 1.6%. The sequence was obtained from a male donor in good health. Some clones in this sample may be carry-over from other donors' samples. The chain uses TRBV12-3 or TRBV12-4 and TRBJ2-3, with D maybe TRBD1 (6 bases). Sequenced material: whole blood. CDR3 DNA: TGTGCCAGCAGTTCTACAGGGAACACAGATACGCAGTATTTT. Translated: CASSSTGNTDTQYF.